Here is one T cell receptor (beta chain) with its context. Its antigen is unidentified. These data are taken from a study of regulatory dendritic cells for organ transplantation. Germline assignment: CDR1 SGHNT and CDR2 YENEEA. The CDR3 is 15 residues long. V shed 5 bases and J 7 bases; nucleotides not matched to a gene: 6. Sequencing was performed with immunoSEQ multiplex PCR; in TCRdb, only in-frame clones are kept and a portion is missing. The sample records under 15,000 clones, about 79% being singletons. CFSE-labeled sorted T cells met regulatory or mature dendritic cells for over 4 days. Study conclusions and caveats: Between individuals, the alloreactive memory CD8+ T cell pool differed considerably.

Sequencing was done on a sample of naive CD4+ T cells from blood cultured with regulatory dendritic cells. Subset: CD45RA+ naive T cells. V is TRBV11-3 and J is TRBJ2-1, with TRBD2 matching over 12 bases. The origin of this receptor is a human donor in good health. CDR3 sequence: CASSARLAGVNEQFF. The CDR3, as DNA: TGTGCCAGCAGCGCCCGACTAGCGGGGGTGAATGAGCAGTTCTTC.